This T cell receptor beta chain was captured by sequencing in a study of Graves' ophthalmopathy and Graves' hyperthyroidism. Findings and limits, study-wide: The majority of expanded thyroid clonotypes above 0.001 frequency also occurred in blood.

A roughly 10 ml volume of fresh peripheral blood provided the PBMCs. Germline V gene data show CDR1 as SGHAT and CDR2 as FQNNGV. V was clipped by 4 bases and J by 6 bases; unmatched bases: 10. This CDR3 is built from 17 residues. Transcripts of RNA were the source for amplifying TCR beta CDR3 regions. HTBI primers served in a first-round RT-PCR, which a second-round multiplex PCR followed. TCRdb used MiXCR to reprocess the multiplex PCR reads, holding one entry per CDR3 protein. Of 300,000 to 450,000 distinct CDR3 sequences in the sample, about 17% were seen once. Comments on this clonotype: Its matching antigen is unknown.

The sequence was obtained from an adult woman with stable Graves' hyperthyroidism. The V call is TRBV11-2, the J call TRBJ2-7, with 15 bases identical to TRBD2. The sequenced material came from peripheral blood. Here the CDR3 DNA reads TGTGCCAGCAGCTCGACGGGACTAGCGGGAGGCCTGGGCGAGCAGTACTTC. Protein sequence: CASSSTGLAGGLGEQYF.